This T cell receptor (beta chain) was sequenced for a study of cytomegalovirus exposure and HLA in healthy donors. A multiplex PCR was run with 60 Vbeta primers and 13 Jbeta primers. Method: immunoSEQ multiplex PCR; TCRdb's copy keeps in-frame clones and lacks some. The listing contains some 30,000 clones. Germline assignment: CDR1 SQVTM and CDR2 ANQGSEA. The length of the CDR3 is 13 residues. Trimming took off 6 bases at V and 1 base at J, with 12 bases between the two ends. Points from the study as a whole: Most of the CMV-associated TCR beta chains (in a later analysis) appeared to be HLA-restricted. In a later analysis, TCR beta V- and J-gene trimming showed a link to a missense DCLRE1C variant. CMV serostatus was the only recorded immune exposure for donors.

Concerning this clone itself: The antigen is undetermined.

Sequencing was carried out using PBMCs. The receptor comes from a man in his forties in good health and CMV-seronegative. The chain is built from TRBV29-1 and TRBJ1-1; D may be TRBD1 (6 bases). CDR3 sequence reads: CSVRQASNTEAFF. CDR3 in DNA: TGCAGCGTCAGACAGGCCTCGAACACTGAAGCTTTCTTT. Full variable domain (rest looked up from reference TRBV29-1 and TRBJ1-1): SAVISQKPSRDICQRGTSLTIQCQVDSQVTMMFWYRQQPGQSLTLIATANQGSEATYESGFVIDKFPISRPNLTFSTLTVSNMSPEDSSIYLCSVRQASNTEAFFGQGTRLTVV.